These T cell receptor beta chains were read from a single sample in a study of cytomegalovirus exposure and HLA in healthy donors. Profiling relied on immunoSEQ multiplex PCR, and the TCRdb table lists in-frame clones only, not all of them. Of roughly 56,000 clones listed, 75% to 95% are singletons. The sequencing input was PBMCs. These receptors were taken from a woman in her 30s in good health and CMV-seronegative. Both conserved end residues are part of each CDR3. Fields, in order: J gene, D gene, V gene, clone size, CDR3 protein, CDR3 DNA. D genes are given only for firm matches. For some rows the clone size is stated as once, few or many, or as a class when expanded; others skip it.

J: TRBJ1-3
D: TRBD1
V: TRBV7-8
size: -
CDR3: CASSTERTGEVENTIYF
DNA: TGTGCCAGCAGCACCGAGCGAACAGGGGAAGTTGAAAACACCATATATTTT

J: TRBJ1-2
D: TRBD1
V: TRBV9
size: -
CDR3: CASSGGTVYGYTF
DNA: TGTGCCAGCAGCGGGGGGACAGTCTATGGCTACACCTTC

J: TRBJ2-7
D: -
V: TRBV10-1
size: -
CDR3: CAGSGTPPYEQYF
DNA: TGCGCCGGCTCCGGGACACCACCCTACGAGCAGTACTTC

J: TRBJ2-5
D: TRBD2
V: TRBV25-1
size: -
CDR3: CASSGRLAGQETQYF
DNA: TGTGCCAGCAGTGGAAGACTAGCGGGACAAGAGACCCAGTACTTC

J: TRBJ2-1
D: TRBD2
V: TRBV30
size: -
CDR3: CAWSGGGSGSNEQFF
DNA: TGTGCCTGGAGCGGAGGCGGTAGCGGGTCCAATGAGCAGTTCTTC

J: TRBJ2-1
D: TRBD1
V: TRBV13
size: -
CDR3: CASSPKMWTGNNEQFF
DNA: TGTGCCAGCAGCCCGAAGATGTGGACAGGGAACAATGAGCAGTTCTTC

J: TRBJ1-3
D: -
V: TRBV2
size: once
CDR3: CASDGGARSSGNTIYF
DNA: TGTGCCAGTGATGGGGGGGCCCGGTCCTCTGGAAACACCATATATTTT

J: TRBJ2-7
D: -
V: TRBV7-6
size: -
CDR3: CASSLQGRVKNEQYF
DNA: TGTGCCAGCAGCTTACAGGGAAGGGTAAAAAACGAGCAGTACTTC

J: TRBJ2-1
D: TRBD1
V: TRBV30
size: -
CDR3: CAWSHPQGQGPRQFF
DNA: TGTGCCTGGAGCCACCCCCAAGGACAGGGGCCCAGGCAGTTCTTC

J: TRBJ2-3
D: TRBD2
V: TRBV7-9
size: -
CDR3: CASSQREPTDTQYF
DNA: TGTGCCAGCAGCCAGCGGGAACCCACAGATACGCAGTATTTT